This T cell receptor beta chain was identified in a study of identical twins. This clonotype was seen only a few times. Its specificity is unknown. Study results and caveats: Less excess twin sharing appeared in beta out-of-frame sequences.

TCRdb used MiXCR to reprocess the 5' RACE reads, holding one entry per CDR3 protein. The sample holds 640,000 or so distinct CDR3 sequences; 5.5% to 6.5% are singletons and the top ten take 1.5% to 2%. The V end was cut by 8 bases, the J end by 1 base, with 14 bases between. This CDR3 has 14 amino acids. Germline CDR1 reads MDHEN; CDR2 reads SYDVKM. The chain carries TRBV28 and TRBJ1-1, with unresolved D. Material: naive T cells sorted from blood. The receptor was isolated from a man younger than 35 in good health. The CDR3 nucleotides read TGTGCCAGCGGAACCCCTGTTGGGAACACTGAAGCTTTCTTT. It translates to CASGTPVGNTEAFF.